Below are 29 T cell receptor beta chains sequenced from a single sample in a study of blood T cell repertoires in COVID-19 (dated by TCRdb to the early 2020s). The protocol used for the library was the immunoSEQ multiplex PCR assay. Entries here come from immuneACCESS through TCRdb and include only in-frame sequences with V and J called. Some clones fail to appear in such tables; in the studies checked, an unresolved V gene covers under half of the shortfall, and the cause of the remainder is unknown. The sample includes about 24,000 clones, with roughly 94% observed a single time. Of the sample, more than 25% falls within the top ten clones. Sequencing was performed on peripheral blood. The receptor source for this set is a man between 65 and 85 years old with active COVID-19.

The CDR3 nucleotides read TGTGCCAGCAGTCACAACAGGGCGGATCAGCCCCAGCATTTT. Translating it yields CASSHNRADQPQHF. The genes are TRBV6-5 and TRBJ1-5; D possibly corresponds to TRBD1 (6 bases). The CDR3 loop spans 14 amino acids. Trimming pared 5 bases from V and 5 bases from J, leaving 13 bases between. The V gene's germline CDR1 is MNHEY and CDR2 SVGAGI.

The rearrangement uses TRBV24-1 and TRBJ2-7; a weak D match, TRBD2 (5 bases). CDR3 size: 14 residues. Trimming left V 5 bases short and J 7 bases short, with 17 bases between. From germline, CDR1 is KGHDR and CDR2 SFDVKD. CDR3 in DNA: TGTGCCACCAGTGGGGCGGGCTCTGCAGGTGAGCAGTACTTC. Protein sequence: CATSGAGSAGEQYF.

This sequence joins TRBV6-5 and TRBJ1-1, with D unresolved. Between the trimmed V and J ends, which lost 5 bases and 0 bases, there was a span of 13 bases. Germline V gene data show CDR1 as MNHEY and CDR2 as SVGAGI. This CDR3 has 15 amino acids. Here the CDR3 DNA reads TGTGCCAGCAGTCCCTCGAGGGCCCTGAACACTGAAGCTTTCTTT. It specifies CASSPSRALNTEAFF.

This rearrangement joins TRBV7-9 to TRBJ2-6; D is undetermined. Trimming left V 0 bases short and J 1 base short, with 13 bases between. The CDR3 loop spans 18 amino acids. Looked up from germline, CDR1 is SEHNR and CDR2 is FQNEAQ (reference sequence). In nucleotides, the CDR3 is TGTGCCAGCAGCTTAGCGAAGCTTCAATTATCTGGGGCCAACGTCCTGACTTTC. Protein sequence: CASSLAKLQLSGANVLTF. Together with reference TRBV7-9 and TRBJ2-6, the CDR3 gives the full variable domain: DTGVSQNPRHKITKRGQNVTFRCDPISEHNRLYWYRQTLGQGPEFLTYFQNEAQLEKSRLLSDRFSAERPKGSFSTLEIQRTEQGDSAMYLCASSLAKLQLSGANVLTFGAGSRLTVL.

Notes on this clone: The same CDR3 is also encoded by other DNA sequences in this sample. For the CDR3, the DNA is TGTGCCAGCAGCGTAGCTGGGCGGGACTACGAGCAGTACTTC. Translated: CASSVAGRDYEQYF. The chain has TRBV9 and TRBJ2-7; perhaps TRBD2 as D (6 bases). The germline V gene encodes CDR1 SGDLS and CDR2 YYNGEE. CDR3 length equals 14 residues. Between the trimmed V and J ends, which lost 0 bases and 3 bases, there was a span of 10 bases. The variable domain in full, with the rest retrieved from reference TRBV9 and TRBJ2-7, is DSGVTQTPKHLITATGQRVTLRCSPRSGDLSVYWYQQSLDQGLQFLIQYYNGEERAKGNILERFSAQQFPDLHSELNLSSLELGDSALYFCASSVAGRDYEQYFGPGTRLTVT.

This clone was detected once. The chain combines TRBV18 with TRBJ2-3; 12 nucleotides match TRBD2. V lost 6 bases to trimming and J lost 3 bases; unmatched junction nucleotides: 10. This CDR3 contains 17 residues. In germline, CDR1 is KGHSH, CDR2 LQKENI. The CDR3 DNA sequence: TGTGCCAGCTCCCCAGGACTAGCGGGAATAGGAACAGATACGCAGTATTTT. Translation: CASSPGLAGIGTDTQYF.

The chain couples TRBV10-3 to TRBJ1-3; D ambiguous. Germline CDR1 ENHRY, CDR2 SYGVKD. The CDR3 is made up of 16 amino acids. V was shortened by 2 bases and J by 0 bases, with 11 bases between the two germline ends. The CDR3: CAISEPTTSSGNTIYF. CDR3 in DNA: TGTGCCATCAGTGAGCCGACTACATCCTCTGGAAACACCATATATTTT.

In its sample, this clone was seen once. The chain couples TRBV6-2 or TRBV6-3 to TRBJ2-2; D unresolved. Trimming removed 5 bases from V and 5 bases from J, with 15 bases in between. The germline gives CDR1 MNHEY, CDR2 SVGEGT. The CDR3 length is 15 residues. The CDR3 here is CASSDRRRLTGELFF. The CDR3 DNA sequence: TGTGCCAGCAGTGACCGCCGGCGGTTAACCGGGGAGCTGTTTTTT.

The chain has TRBV28 and TRBJ1-5; TRBD1 might be the D (5 bases). CDR3 size: 12 residues. Germline CDR1 MDHEN, CDR2 SYDVKM. Trimming stripped 7 bases from V and 3 bases from J, with 7 bases between. The CDR3 spells CASTGINQPQHF. The CDR3 DNA is TGTGCCAGCACAGGGATCAATCAGCCCCAGCATTTT.

This clone was seen a single time. The chain employs TRBV24-1 and TRBJ1-2; TRBD1 matches at 10 bases. Trimming at V came to 4 bases and at J to 1 base, leaving 8 bases not matched to a gene. In germline, CDR1 is KGHDR, CDR2 SFDVKD. This CDR3 contains 17 residues. Written as DNA, the CDR3 is TGTGCCACCAGTGACGCGACAGGGGGCTCCCTTAACTATGGCTACACCTTC. This sequence encodes CATSDATGGSLNYGYTF.

The V call is TRBV7-9, the J call TRBJ1-4; D is uncertain. V was clipped by 1 base and J by 0 bases, with 6 bases between them. Germline values: CDR1 SEHNR, CDR2 FQNEAQ (reference sequence). This CDR3 has 15 amino acids. As DNA, the CDR3 is TGTGCCAGCAGCTTAGAACATGCAACTAATGAAAAACTGTTTTTT. It yields the protein CASSLEHATNEKLFF.

J is TRBJ2-1 and V is TRBV9, with 10 positions matching TRBD2. The CDR3 totals 15 residues. The junction had 8 bases not matched to a gene; V was cut back by 3 bases and J by 8 bases. Per the germline V gene, CDR1 is SGDLS and CDR2 is YYNGEE. CDR3 DNA: TGTGCCAGCAGCGCGCGAAGCGGGGGGGCCTATGAGCAGTTCTTC. This codes for CASSARSGGAYEQFF.

The chain has TRBV7-9 and TRBJ1-3, with no clear D. This CDR3 contains 12 residues. In germline, CDR1 is SEHNR, CDR2 FQNEAQ (reference sequence). V shed 8 bases and J shed 2 bases, with 7 bases lying between them. CDR3 loop: CASERPGNTIYF. CDR3 nucleotide sequence: TGTGCCAGCGAGCGCCCTGGAAACACCATATATTTT.

The chain is built from TRBV19 and TRBJ2-6; possibly TRBD1 for D (5 bases). Trimming cost V 4 bases and J 0 bases, with 16 bases left between them. Germline CDR1 LNHDA, CDR2 SQIVND (reference sequence). The CDR3 sequence is 18 residues long. This CDR3 reads CASSTNRSPSSGANVLTF. CDR3 nucleotide sequence: TGTGCCAGTAGTACTAACAGGAGCCCAAGCTCTGGGGCCAACGTCCTGACTTTC.

The chain combines TRBV7-6 with TRBJ2-3, with 8 nucleotides matching TRBD1. Germline CDR1 and CDR2: SGHVS and FNYEAQ. The CDR3 has 15 residues. V was pared by 6 bases and J by 0 bases, with 5 bases of the junction left unmatched. The CDR3 DNA follows: TGTGCCAGCAGGCCGGGACAGGAAAGCACAGATACGCAGTATTTT. Translated: CASRPGQESTDTQYF.

The chain has TRBV30 and TRBJ2-1, with 13 bases that match TRBD2. CDR1 is GTSNPN and CDR2 is SVGIG in the germline V gene (reference sequence). This CDR3 region has 22 residues. Trimming took 4 bases from V and 0 from J; bases not matched to a gene: 21. The CDR3 region is CAWTTTRTSGSGPYTSYNEQFF. The CDR3 DNA sequence: TGTGCCTGGACCACGACCCGGACTAGCGGGAGTGGCCCCTATACCTCCTACAATGAGCAGTTCTTC.

The chain recombines TRBV2 with TRBJ2-3; TRBD1 aligns across 8 bases. The CDR3 is made up of 14 amino acids. Germline trimming cut 5 bases from V and 4 bases from J; bases unmatched to any gene: 5. The germline V gene encodes CDR1 SNHLY and CDR2 FYNNEI. CDR3 sequence reads: CASSPDRVADTQYF. CDR3 in DNA: TGTGCCAGCAGTCCGGACAGGGTGGCAGATACGCAGTATTTT.

The V call is TRBV28, the J call TRBJ1-3; 7 bases match TRBD1. Germline loops: CDR1 MDHEN, CDR2 SYDVKM. Trimming cost V 2 bases and J 8 bases; bases outside gene matches: 3. The CDR3 covers 13 residues. The CDR3 loop reads CASSLLGQHTIYF. In DNA, the CDR3 is TGTGCCAGCAGTTTACTGGGACAGCACACCATATATTTT.

The chain employs TRBV15 and TRBJ1-4; the match to TRBD1 covers 7 bases. The J segment lost 7 bases and the V segment lost 1 base, leaving 3 bases of the junction unmatched. This CDR3 region has 14 residues. Germline V CDR1 and CDR2: LNHNV, YYDKDF (reference sequence). This CDR3 is CATSRGGTAEKLFF. The CDR3 coding sequence is TGTGCCACCAGCAGAGGAGGGACAGCTGAAAAACTGTTTTTT.

This clone appeared a few times. The CDR3 region is CASSLAGTGGSLDTQYF. DNA of the CDR3: TGTGCCAGCAGCTTAGCGGGCACAGGGGGAAGCCTAGATACGCAGTATTTT. This sequence joins TRBV7-2 and TRBJ2-3; TRBD1 aligns across 8 bases. The CDR3 runs to 17 residues. Germline V gene data show CDR1 as SGHTA and CDR2 as FQGNSA. V shed 0 bases, J shed 5 bases, and the junction held 10 bases outside the gene matches.

The genes are TRBV12-3 or TRBV12-4 and TRBJ1-2, with 7 bases fitting TRBD1. CDR3 size: 13 residues. V dropped 7 bases and J dropped 4; count of bases not matched to a gene: 6. In nucleotides, the CDR3 is TGTGCCAGCACCACACAGGGGTTCTATGGCTACACCTTC. It is translated as CASTTQGFYGYTF.

J is TRBJ1-5 and V is TRBV24-1; 7 nucleotides agree with TRBD1. With 2 bases clipped from V and 3 bases from J, the junction kept 6 bases outside the gene matches. Per germline, CDR1 KGHDR and CDR2 SFDVKD. This CDR3 comprises 16 residues. CDR3 sequence: CATSDSTGAYNQPQHF. As DNA, the CDR3 is TGTGCCACCAGTGATTCAACAGGGGCTTACAATCAGCCCCAGCATTTT.

V gene TRBV7-9 combines with J gene TRBJ2-1; the D is unclear. The CDR3 totals 12 residues. Germline-derived CDR1 and CDR2 are SEHNR and FQNEAQ (reference sequence). Trimming stripped 1 base from V and 8 bases from J, with 6 bases between. This CDR3 is CASSLVGYEQFF. In DNA form, the CDR3 reads TGTGCCAGCAGCTTAGTCGGTTATGAGCAGTTCTTC.

J is TRBJ2-5 and V is TRBV30, with 7 bases lining up with TRBD2. V dropped 4 bases and J dropped 5; count of bases not matched to a gene: 13. The CDR3 runs to 15 residues. Germline V lookup: CDR1 GTSNPN, CDR2 SVGIG (reference sequence). The CDR3 DNA is TGTGCCTGGAAAGGGCCCTGGGCCGGGAGGGAGACCCAGTACTTC. Translated, it gives CAWKGPWAGRETQYF.

V and J are TRBV5-1 and TRBJ2-7; TRBD1 agrees at 7 bases. CDR1 and CDR2 from the germline V gene are SGHRS and YFSETQ. This CDR3 spans 14 amino acids. V was pared by 2 bases and J by 12 bases, with 14 bases of the junction left unmatched. The CDR3 sequence: CASSLGTATDSRYF. The CDR3 DNA reads TGCGCCAGCAGCTTAGGGACAGCTACCGACTCGAGGTACTTC.

In this sample, this clone turned up once. The chain has TRBV18 and TRBJ2-4, with 9 nucleotides matching TRBD1. CDR3 length equals 15 residues. CDR1 is KGHSH and CDR2 is LQKENI in the germline V gene. The V and J ends lost 2 bases and 7 bases, in that order; junction bases with no gene match: 6. CDR3 region: CASSPVGDRDNIQYF. The CDR3, as DNA: TGTGCCAGCTCACCAGTTGGGGACAGGGATAACATTCAGTACTTC.

V usage is TRBV7-2 and J usage is TRBJ2-3; 8 positions agree with TRBD2. CDR3 length equals 13 residues. Germline CDR1 is SGHTA and CDR2 is FQGNSA. Unmatched junction bases numbered 5, after V lost 6 bases and J lost 6 bases. CDR3 sequence: CASRAGGADTQYF. The CDR3 region has the DNA TGTGCCAGCAGGGCGGGGGGCGCGGATACGCAGTATTTT.

The chain joins TRBV7-3 to TRBJ2-2; 8 bases agree with TRBD1. V lost 5 bases to trimming and J lost 4 bases; unmatched junction nucleotides: 6. The CDR3 loop spans 15 amino acids. Germline loops: CDR1 SGHTA, CDR2 FQGTGA. CDR3 coding DNA: TGTGCCAGCAGCAGAGACAGGGGAGGCACCGGGGAGCTGTTTTTT. Residues: CASSRDRGGTGELFF.

J is TRBJ2-7 and V is TRBV9, with a tentative D call TRBD2 (6 bases). The ends were cut back, 0 bases at V and 5 bases at J, with 9 bases in the middle. The CDR3 is made up of 13 amino acids. CDR1 SGDLS and CDR2 YYNGEE come from the germline V gene. CDR3 in amino acids: CASSVGGIDEQYF. The CDR3 DNA reads TGTGCCAGCAGCGTAGGCGGGATAGACGAGCAGTACTTC.